This T cell receptor beta chain was found in a study of regulatory T cells in long-lasting Graves disease. General study points: TRBV28, TRBJ1-2 and TRBJ2-5 were segments that persistent disease favored.

V was clipped by 2 bases and J by 6 bases, with 15 bases between them. The CDR3 has 15 residues. Germline lookup yields CDR1 SGHAT and CDR2 FQNNGV. This clonotype was recorded many times. Its antigen is undetermined. With iRepertoire HTBI primers and Arm-PCR of CDR3 regions, TCR beta libraries were built. TCRdb fed the multiplex PCR reads into MiXCR, producing one record per CDR3 protein. Here the sample spans around 450,000 distinct CDR3 sequences, about 15% being singletons. The time point denotes: newly diagnosed GD, antithyroid drugs for less than 3 months. PBMCs provided the RNA from which the TCR library was made. This same sample was also taken into another study, of T cells in Graves' hyperthyroidism and ophthalmopathy. That source notes: Patients with ophthalmopathy were separated from those with stable hyperthyroidism by a 13 V-J model.

The chain recombines TRBV11-2 with TRBJ2-3; D unclear. Sequences were derived from peripheral blood mononuclear cells (PBMCs), sampled at new diagnosis, from a patient treated with antithyroid drugs. This TCR derives from a woman aged 25 to 39 with Graves disease. DNA for the CDR3: TGTGCCAGCAGCTTACCCTGGGGAAGGTCCGATACGCAGTATTTT. It specifies CASSLPWGRSDTQYF.